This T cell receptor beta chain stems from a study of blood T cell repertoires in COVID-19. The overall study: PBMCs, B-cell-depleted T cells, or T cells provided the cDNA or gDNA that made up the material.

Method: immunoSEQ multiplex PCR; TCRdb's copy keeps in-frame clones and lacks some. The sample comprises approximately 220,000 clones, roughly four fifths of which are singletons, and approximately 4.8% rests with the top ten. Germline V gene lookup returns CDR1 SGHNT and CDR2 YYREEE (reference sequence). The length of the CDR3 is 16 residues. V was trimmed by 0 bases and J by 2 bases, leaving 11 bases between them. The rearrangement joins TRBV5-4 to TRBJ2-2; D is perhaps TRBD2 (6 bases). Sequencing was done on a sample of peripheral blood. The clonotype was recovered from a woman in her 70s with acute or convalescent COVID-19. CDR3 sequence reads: CASSLVGGLNTGELFF. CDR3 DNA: TGTGCCAGCAGCTTGGTGGGGGGATTAAACACCGGGGAGCTGTTTTTT.